The 3 T cell receptor beta chains below all came from one sample that was sequenced in a study of cytomegalovirus exposure and HLA in healthy donors (dated by TCRdb to 2017 to 2019). Receptor amplification or capture employed the immunoSEQ multiplex PCR assay. The multiplex PCR relied on a mix of 60 forward primers for TCR Vbeta segments and 13 reverse primers for TCR Jbeta segments. As stored in TCRdb, this immuneACCESS dataset retains in-frame rearrangements with V and J assigned. A fraction of the clones does not appear; measured against another copy, unresolved V genes explain less than half of the discrepancy, and the remainder lacks a known reason. The sample profile shows roughly 160,000 clones; over 75% of them were found once. The biggest ten clones account for about 2% of the sample. The material sequenced was PBMCs. The receptors originated from a male donor in good health and CMV-seronegative.

The V gene is TRBV7-2, the J gene TRBJ2-2, with TRBD2 matching 8 bases. The V segment lost 5 bases and the J segment 5 bases; nucleotides outside the gene matches: 10. Germline-derived CDR1 and CDR2 are SGHTA and FQGNSA. The CDR3 contains 16 residues. Written as DNA, the CDR3 is TGTGCCAGCAGCGGCGCCGGGACTAGTTATACCGGGGAGCTGTTTTTT. It yields the protein CASSGAGTSYTGELFF. The entire variable domain, with the rest obtained from reference TRBV7-2 and TRBJ2-2, is as follows: GAGVSQSPSNKVTEKGKDVELRCDPISGHTALYWYRQSLGQGLEFLIYFQGNSAPDKSGLPSDRFSAERTGGSVSTLTIQRTQQEDSAVYLCASSGAGTSYTGELFFGEGSRLTVL.

J is TRBJ1-2 and V is TRBV5-5; 9 bases are a match to TRBD1. Germline V lookup: CDR1 SGHKS, CDR2 YYEKEE (reference sequence). V gave up 2 bases and J gave up 6 bases; unmatched junction bases: 8. This CDR3 contains 15 residues. In DNA form, the CDR3 reads TGTGCCAGCAGCTTAACAGGGGGCCCTAGAGATGGCTACACCTTC. This codes for CASSLTGGPRDGYTF.

V and J are TRBV12-5 and TRBJ1-4, with 9 bases matching TRBD1. The ends lost 3 bases at V and 6 bases at J; junction bases unmatched: 5. CDR1 and CDR2 from the germline V gene are LGHNT and FRNRAP. This CDR3 has 15 amino acids. CDR3 in amino acids: CASGLQQGADEKLFF. CDR3 nucleotides: TGTGCTAGTGGTTTACAACAGGGGGCTGATGAAAAACTGTTTTTT.